This passage covers 16 T cell receptor beta chains from one sample sequenced in a study of cytotoxic CD8 clonotypes in ibrutinib-treated CLL. Only in-frame clones appear in the TCRdb table, and some are missing; sequencing was by immunoSEQ multiplex PCR. The table has some 150,000 clones, approximately 77% seen once. Sample: PBMCs, taken after 12 months of ibrutinib treatment. These receptors originate from a human donor with chronic lymphocytic leukemia.

The chain carries TRBV28 and TRBJ1-1; possibly TRBD1 for D (6 bases). The CDR3 totals 15 residues. The germline CDR1 and CDR2 sequences are MDHEN and SYDVKM. Trimming removed 5 bases at V and 4 bases at J, with 17 bases between. The CDR3 reads CASSPQGGRGTEAFF. CDR3 nucleotides: TGTGCCAGCAGTCCACAGGGCGGGCGGGGCACTGAAGCTTTCTTT. The full variable domain, completed using reference TRBV28 and TRBJ1-1, is DVKVTQSSRYLVKRTGEKVFLECVQDMDHENMFWYRQDPGLGLRLIYFSYDVKMKEKGDIPEGYSVSREKKERFSLILESASTNQTSMYLCASSPQGGRGTEAFFGQGTRLTVV.

CDR3 residues: CASSEDDGTTDTQYF. The CDR3 bases are TGTGCCAGCAGTGAGGACGATGGAACCACAGATACGCAGTATTTT. The gene calls are TRBV6-4 and TRBJ2-3; unclear D gene. V gave up 3 bases and J gave up 2 bases, with 12 bases separating them. CDR3 length: 15 amino acids. The germline CDR1 and CDR2 sequences are MRHNA and SNTAGT.

The chain recombines TRBV5-1 with TRBJ2-7; D gene ambiguous. V lost 3 bases to trimming and J lost 0 bases, with 22 bases between them. The CDR3 has 18 amino acids. CDR1 and CDR2 (germline): SGHRS, YFSETQ. In DNA form, the CDR3 reads TGCGCCAGCAGCTCCCTTCCCGGGCAGGATGAGTTCTCCTACGAGCAGTACTTC. Protein: CASSSLPGQDEFSYEQYF.

The chain links TRBV2 to TRBJ1-5; D ambiguous. V shed 4 bases and J shed 7 bases, with 8 bases lying between them. Germline CDR1 and CDR2: SNHLY and FYNNEI. The CDR3 totals 12 residues. CDR3 in DNA: TGTGCCAGCAGTGCTGACTTCCAGCCCCAGCATTTT. As protein: CASSADFQPQHF.

This chain links TRBV7-9 with TRBJ2-7; no definite D call. The V end lost 5 bases, the J end lost 6 bases, and 11 bases lay between the germline ends. The V gene's germline CDR1 is SEHNR and CDR2 FQNEAQ (reference sequence). The CDR3 totals 12 residues. CDR3 sequence: CASSIIPPEQYF. CDR3 coding DNA: TGTGCCAGCAGCATAATCCCCCCCGAGCAGTACTTC.

This clone showed up just once. The chain recombines TRBV10-3 with TRBJ2-7; TRBD1 might be the D (6 bases). CDR1 is ENHRY, CDR2 SYGVKD, per germline. The CDR3 spans 14 residues. V was trimmed by 6 bases and J by 0 bases, leaving 12 bases between them. CDR3 sequence (DNA): TGTGCCATCAGGCGACAGGACAACTCCTACGAGCAGTACTTC. Translated, it gives CAIRRQDNSYEQYF.

The chain joins TRBV6-1 to TRBJ1-1; no definite D call. The V end lost 7 bases, the J end lost 7 bases, and 13 bases lay between the germline ends. CDR1 MNHNS and CDR2 SASEGT come from the germline V gene. CDR3 length: 12 amino acids. The CDR3 bases are TGTGCCAGCATTATGGGCCGAAATGAAGCTTTCTTT. Its protein product is CASIMGRNEAFF.

The gene calls are TRBV5-1 and TRBJ2-1; 9 bases line up with TRBD1. V trimming: 3 bases; J trimming: 3 bases; junction bases outside the gene matches: 7. Germline lookup yields CDR1 SGHRS and CDR2 YFSETQ. CDR3 size: 16 residues. The CDR3 sequence: CASSSTTGGLYNEQFF. CDR3 bases: TGCGCCAGCAGCTCAACGACAGGGGGTCTCTACAATGAGCAGTTCTTC.

The genes are TRBV6-1 and TRBJ1-5; 8 nucleotides line up with TRBD1. Germline assignment: CDR1 MNHNS and CDR2 SASEGT. The CDR3 is 15 residues long. Germline trimming cut 7 bases from V and 2 bases from J; bases unmatched to any gene: 7. This CDR3 is CASIRGQAGNQPQHF. DNA for the CDR3: TGTGCCAGCATCAGGGGGCAAGCTGGCAATCAGCCCCAGCATTTT.

The V call is TRBV5-1, the J call TRBJ2-7, with 8 bases aligning to TRBD1. V trimming: 4 bases; J trimming: 6 bases; junction bases outside the gene matches: 12. CDR1 SGHRS and CDR2 YFSETQ come from the germline V gene. This CDR3 is built from 15 residues. In DNA form, the CDR3 reads TGCGCCAGCAGCCAAACGACAGGGGCTGAGGGCGAGCAGTACTTC. Protein sequence: CASSQTTGAEGEQYF.

This clone was seen only once. The chain has TRBV9 and TRBJ2-2, with D perhaps TRBD1 or TRBD2 (5 bases each). Trimming shortened V by 4 bases and J by 3 bases, and 13 bases separated the two germline ends. CDR3 length: 15 residues. Looked up from germline, CDR1 is SGDLS and CDR2 is YYNGEE. The CDR3 loop is CASSLREGYTGELFF. The CDR3 coding sequence is TGTGCCAGCAGCCTCCGCGAGGGGTACACCGGGGAGCTGTTTTTT.

This clone appeared once. The CDR3, as DNA: TGTGCCAGCAGCCTCTCGACTAGCGTTGAGACCCAGTACTTC. Its translation is CASSLSTSVETQYF. V usage is TRBV7-8 and J usage is TRBJ2-5; 8 bases agree with TRBD2. The CDR3 loop spans 14 amino acids. The junction had 7 bases not matched to a gene; V was cut back by 5 bases and J by 5 bases. Germline V CDR1 and CDR2: SGHVS, FQNEAQ.

A note on this clone: The junction shows a germline mismatch at one end, possibly a read error. The V gene is TRBV11-3, the J gene TRBJ1-5; TRBD1 is a possible D gene (5 bases). Germline CDR1 SGHNT, CDR2 YENEEA. This CDR3 is 17 amino acids long. CDR3 sequence (DNA): TGTGCCAGCATCTTACGCCCCCAGGGTGTAGGCAATCAGCCCCAGCATTTT. This gives the protein CASILRPQGVGNQPQHF. The full variable domain, with the rest looked up from reference TRBV11-3 and TRBJ1-5, is EAGVVQSPRYKIIEKKQPVAFWCNPISGHNTLYWYLQNLGQGPELLIRYENEEAVDDSQLPKDRFSAERLKGVDSTLKIQPAELGDSAVYLCASILRPQGVGNQPQHFGDGTRLSIL.

The rearrangement uses TRBV13 and TRBJ2-6; TRBD1 aligns across 7 bases. There are 18 residues in the CDR3. Germline loops: CDR1 PRHDT, CDR2 FYEKMQ (reference sequence). The V gene end was trimmed by 5 bases and the J gene end by 1 base; junction bases not matched to a gene: 11. The CDR3, as DNA: TGTGCCAGCAGCACCTGGACAGGCGACCGGTCTGGGGCCAACGTCCTGACTTTC. This gives the protein CASSTWTGDRSGANVLTF.

The table lists this clone with a few counts. The genes are TRBV14 and TRBJ2-5, with D possibly called TRBD1 or TRBD2 (5 bases each). CDR3 size: 16 residues. Per the germline V gene, CDR1 is SGHDN and CDR2 is FVKESK. Trimming shortened V by 4 bases and J by 1 base, and 16 bases separated the two germline ends. Here the CDR3 DNA reads TGTGCCAGCAGCCGCCGGGACCATAACTTCCAAGAGACCCAGTACTTC. The encoded protein is CASSRRDHNFQETQYF.

The chain links TRBV7-3 to TRBJ1-3; D not resolved. Trimming removed 2 bases from V and 1 base from J, with 6 bases in between. The CDR3 totals 14 residues. Germline CDR1 and CDR2: SGHTA and FQGTGA. CDR3 DNA sequence: TGTGCCAGCAGCTTAGGGGATTCTGGAAACACCATATATTTT. Its translation is CASSLGDSGNTIYF.